This TCR beta chain was retrieved from a study of PD-1 blockade in mismatch repair-deficient tumors. Study context: All were previously treated, progressing patients with around 12 mismatch repair-deficient cancer types. Regarding the study as a whole: After pembrolizumab, tumor-resident clones rose rapidly, then generally contracted before radiologic responses.

PCR or immunohistochemistry showed mismatch repair deficiency in every enrolled patient. The TCR-sequenced patients were a few responders to pembrolizumab. As regards this clone: Its antigen is as yet unknown.

This CDR3 contains 11 residues. From germline, CDR1 is GTSNPN and CDR2 SVGIG (reference sequence). Trimming took off 5 bases at V and 4 bases at J, with 8 bases between the two ends. Sequencing was performed with immunoSEQ multiplex PCR; in TCRdb, only in-frame clones are kept and a portion is missing. The top ten hold about 2.4% of the sample, which has roughly 80,000 clones, more than 65% seen once. Material: peripheral blood, obtained 12 weeks after starting pembrolizumab. The origin of this receptor is an adult with mismatch repair-deficient cancer. The chain employs TRBV30 and TRBJ1-1; D not resolved. The CDR3, as DNA: TGTGCCTGGGTTGAAGGCACTGAAGCTTTCTTT. It encodes CAWVEGTEAFF.